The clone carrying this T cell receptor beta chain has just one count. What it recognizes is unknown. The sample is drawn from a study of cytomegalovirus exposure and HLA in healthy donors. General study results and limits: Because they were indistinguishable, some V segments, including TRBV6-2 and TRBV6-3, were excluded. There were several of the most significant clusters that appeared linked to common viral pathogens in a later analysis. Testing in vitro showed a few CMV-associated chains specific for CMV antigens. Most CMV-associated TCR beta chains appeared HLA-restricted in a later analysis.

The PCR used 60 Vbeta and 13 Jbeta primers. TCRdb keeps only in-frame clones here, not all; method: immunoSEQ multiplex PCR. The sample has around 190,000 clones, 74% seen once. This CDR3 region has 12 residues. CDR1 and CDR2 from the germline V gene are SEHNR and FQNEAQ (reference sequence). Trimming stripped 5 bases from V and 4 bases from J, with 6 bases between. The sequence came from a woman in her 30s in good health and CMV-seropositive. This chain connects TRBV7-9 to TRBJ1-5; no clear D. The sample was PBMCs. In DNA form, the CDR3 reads TGTGCCAGCAGCGCACAAAATCAGCCCCAGCATTTT. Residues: CASSAQNQPQHF.